This T cell receptor beta chain was captured by sequencing in a study of blood T cell repertoires in COVID-19 (dated by TCRdb to about 2020). In the study overall: The collaborator samples originated in the United States, Italy and Spain and spanned the acute and convalescent phases of COVID-19. The material from the prospective study consisted of cDNA or gDNA derived from T cells, B-cell-depleted T cells, or PBMCs. Deeply sampled blood TCRbeta repertoires from subjects exposed to, actively infected with, or recovered from COVID-19 were included in the dataset. The repertoires were made available in a free public database intended to serve as a resource for research on the immune response to SARS-CoV-2. Samples were obtained from the ongoing ImmuneRACE study (first 160 participants) and from over 1,000 subjects provided by 6 global collaborators. Nearly every sample came with metadata listing a de-identified subject ID, COVID-19 status, age in years and sex. HLA class I and class II types, where available, came from metadata supplied by the sample provider rather than from assay-based typing.

Here is what the overall study found, with its caveats: How much clinical and demographic metadata was included differed by source and by participant, and the metadata was provided uncurated.

About this clone: Its specific antigen is unknown. No base quality information exists; no much larger clone differs at one position.

Participants in the prospective study were enrolled through a virtual design, were aged roughly 18 to 90 years, and lived in roughly 24 United States geographic areas. In the prospective study, cohorts were assigned on the basis of participant-reported clinical history obtained from a screening survey and a study questionnaire. Exposed participants had been in contact with someone with a PCR-confirmed or clinician-diagnosed COVID-19 case within 2 weeks of study entry. In the prospective study, mobile phlebotomists collected whole blood, serum and a nasopharyngeal or oropharyngeal swab from each participant. Additional blood draws and questionnaires over an approximately two-month period could optionally be provided by prospective study participants. Before DNA extraction, prospective study blood samples were shipped either frozen or at room temperature. Spanning cysteine to phenylalanine, the CDR3 consists of 14 amino acids. Kept here is only the CDR3 DNA, which spans 42 bases and is read in frame from base 1. Ends trimmed: V by 6 bases, J by 3 bases; bases unmatched to a gene: 6. Via the germline V gene (reference sequence), CDR1 is MNHEY and CDR2 SMNVEV.

TCRbeta CDR3 regions were amplified from genomic DNA using the immunoSEQ Assay, a bias-controlled multiplex PCR. The authors' pipeline ran thus. The number of nucleated cells in each sample was estimated from the amplification of reference gene primers within the assay. To quantify the absolute abundance of each unique TCRbeta CDR3 rearrangement, sequence reads were collapsed and filtered. For each sample, productive Simpson clonality was calculated as the square root of Simpson's diversity index across productive rearrangements. In TCRdb, the immuneACCESS table is reduced to in-frame sequences with V and J assigned. These tables do not hold every clone; where another copy was compared, an unresolved V gene accounts for under half, and the others remain unexplained. The DNA was the basis for D and trimming; V, J and clone size are from that table. The sample table lists some 290,000 clones, more than 85% of them with a count of one. The top ten hold approximately 4.1% of the sample.

Sample: PBMCs or T cells enriched from blood (not recorded which). The chain is assembled from TRBV27 and TRBJ2-7, with TRBD1 matching 9 junction bases. The origin of this receptor is a woman in her twenties or thirties who had been exposed to COVID-19. The bases are TGTGCCAGCAGCGGACAGGGGACAGTCTACGAGCAGTACTTC. Its translation reads: CASSGQGTVYEQYF.